This T cell receptor (beta chain) was sequenced during a study of cytotoxic CD8 clonotypes in ibrutinib-treated CLL. The wider study: Following treatment for a median 12 months, range 6 to 36, response samples were then taken. Samples averaged about 260,000 productive templates and around 91,000 productive rearrangements.

This clone was seen a few times. Here immunoSEQ multiplex PCR was the method, and the copy in TCRdb shows in-frame clones only, minus some. The sample comprises around 250,000 clones, 60% to 75% of which are singletons, and over 15% rests with the top ten. The germline V gene has CDR1 MDHEN and CDR2 SYDVKM. There are 13 residues in the CDR3. The V end was cut by 5 bases, the J end by 10 bases, with 15 bases between. This TCR was recovered from a human donor with chronic lymphocytic leukemia. The chain joins TRBV28 to TRBJ2-1, with a tentative D call TRBD2 (5 bases). The source material was PBMCs, sampled after 24 months of ibrutinib treatment. CDR3 sequence reads: CASSHTGKPEQFF. The CDR3 DNA follows: TGTGCCAGCAGTCACACCGGGAAGCCCGAGCAGTTCTTC.